What follows are 9 T cell receptor beta chains derived from one specimen sequenced in a study of T-cell reconstitution after alpha-beta-depleted transplantation in children (TCRdb year 2016). The treatment or condition label of this sample denotes: allogeneic hematopoietic cell transplantation with graft depleted of TCRalphabeta T cells and CD19 B cells. Library preparation used PCR. Sequencing relied on an Illumina HiSeq 2500. TCR libraries were prepared with molecular barcoding, using unique molecular identifiers to normalize TCRbeta repertoire quantification. TCRdb ran its own pipeline on the public reads, namely fastp trimming at Q25 and MiXCR clone calling, and kept in-frame beta chains. Each record represents a unique CDR3 protein, reported with the most common genes and DNA among its rows. The table for this sample lists about 580,000 distinct CDR3 sequences; 23% of them were counted only once. Of the sample, roughly an eighth is held by the ten largest clones.

This sample comprised PBMCs, mostly from graft donor cells, obtained 360 days after TCRalphabeta/CD19-depleted stem cell transplant. The receptors were gathered from a boy under two years old who had a stem cell transplant for acute myeloid leukemia, so the T cells may come from the graft donor.

The sample holds many counts of this clonotype. Written as DNA, the CDR3 is TGTGCCACCAGTCTAGCGACCGGGGAGCTGTTTTTT. Its translation is CATSLATGELFF. The chain has TRBV7-9 and TRBJ2-2, with D possibly TRBD2 on 6 matching bases. CDR3 length: 12 amino acids. From germline, CDR1 is SEHNR and CDR2 FQNEAQ (reference sequence). Trimming removed 10 bases from V and 5 bases from J, with 11 bases in between.

This clonotype was counted only a few times. V is TRBV12-3 or TRBV12-4 and J is TRBJ2-1, with 10 bases that match TRBD2. The CDR3 loop spans 15 amino acids. J gave up 4 bases and V 5 bases, and 5 bases lay outside the gene matches. CDR3 nucleotides: TGTGCCAGCAGTGCTAGCGGGGGCATTTACAATGAGCAGTTCTTC. It yields the protein CASSASGGIYNEQFF.

The J gene is TRBJ2-4, the V gene TRBV27; possible D gene TRBD2, 5 bases. This CDR3 is 16 amino acids long. Trimming removed 4 bases at V and 0 bases at J, with 13 bases between. Germline CDR1 is MNHEY and CDR2 is SMNVEV (reference sequence). CDR3 in DNA: TGTGCCAGCAGTTCGCCGGTTGGACTAGCCAAAAACATTCAGTACTTC. This gives the protein CASSSPVGLAKNIQYF.

There are a few counts of this clonotype. The chain uses TRBV20-1 and TRBJ2-1; 9 positions match TRBD1. The CDR3 loop spans 11 amino acids. The V gene end was trimmed by 4 bases and the J gene end by 13 bases; junction bases not matched to a gene: 5. Germline assignment: CDR1 DFQATT and CDR2 SNEGSKA (reference sequence). The CDR3 nucleotides read TGCAGTGCTATCCCGGGACAGGGTCAGTTCTTC. Protein product: CSAIPGQGQFF.

Many counts were recorded for this clonotype. The rearrangement uses TRBV5-1 and TRBJ1-1, with D maybe TRBD1 (5 bases). Germline CDR1 and CDR2: SGHRS and YFSETQ. The CDR3 spans 14 residues. V was trimmed by 0 bases and J by 5 bases, leaving 11 bases between them. The CDR3 nucleotides are TGCGCCAGCAGCTTGGTGGGGGGAACAACTGAAGCTTTCTTT. As protein: CASSLVGGTTEAFF.

A few counts support this clonotype. The chain combines TRBV24-1 with TRBJ2-1; D unclear. There are 11 residues in the CDR3. In germline, CDR1 is KGHDR, CDR2 SFDVKD. V was clipped by 3 bases and J by 11 bases, with 7 bases between them. The CDR3 sequence: CATSDGAQQFF. Written as DNA, the CDR3 is TGTGCCACCAGTGATGGAGCGCAGCAGTTCTTC.

This clonotype showed up many times. The rearrangement links TRBV4-3 to TRBJ2-7; TRBD1 matches 7 bases. Germline loops: CDR1 LGHNA, CDR2 YSLEER. V was clipped by 2 bases and J by 8 bases; unmatched bases: 12. The CDR3 loop spans 15 amino acids. The CDR3 DNA follows: TGCGCCAGCAGCCAACCCACCCCCCGGGACAGCCAGCAGTACTTC. Amino acid sequence: CASSQPTPRDSQQYF.

V gene TRBV7-2 combines with J gene TRBJ2-7; tentatively, D is TRBD1 (5 bases). From germline, CDR1 is SGHTA and CDR2 FQGNSA. The length of the CDR3 is 15 residues. Between the trimmed V and J ends, which lost 1 base and 0 bases, there was a span of 10 bases. CDR3 in amino acids: CASSLDGHFSYEQYF. DNA for the CDR3: TGTGCCAGCAGCTTAGATGGACACTTCTCCTACGAGCAGTACTTC.

The CDR3 sequence: CASSLAGGKEQYF. The CDR3 DNA reads as TGTGCCAGCAGCTTAGCGGGGGGGAAAGAGCAGTACTTC. The chain carries TRBV7-2 and TRBJ2-7; 7 nucleotides agree with TRBD2. CDR1 and CDR2 from the germline V gene are SGHTA and FQGNSA. With V trimmed by 0 bases and J by 7 bases, 3 bases remained unmatched. The CDR3 covers 13 residues.